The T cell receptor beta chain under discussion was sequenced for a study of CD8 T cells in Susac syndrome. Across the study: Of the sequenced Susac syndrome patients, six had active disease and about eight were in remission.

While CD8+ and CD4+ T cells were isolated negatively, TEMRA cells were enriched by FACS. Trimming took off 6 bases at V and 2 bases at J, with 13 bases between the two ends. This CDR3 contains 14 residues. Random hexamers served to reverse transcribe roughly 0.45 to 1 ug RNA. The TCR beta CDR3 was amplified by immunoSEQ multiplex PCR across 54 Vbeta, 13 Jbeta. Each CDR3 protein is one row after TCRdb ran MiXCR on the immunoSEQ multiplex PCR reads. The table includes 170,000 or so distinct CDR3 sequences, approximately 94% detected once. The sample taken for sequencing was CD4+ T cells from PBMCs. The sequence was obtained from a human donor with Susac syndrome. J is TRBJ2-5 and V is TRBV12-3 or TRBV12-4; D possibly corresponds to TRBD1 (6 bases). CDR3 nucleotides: TGTGCCAGCAGGGGCGACAGGACTCAAGAGACCCAGTACTTC. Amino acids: CASRGDRTQETQYF.